Listed here are 28 T cell receptor beta chains from one sample, sequenced in a study of human T cells and chemical hapten exposure. TCRdb processed the RACE reads anew with MiXCR; each CDR3 protein has one entry. The sample consists of 250,000 to 300,000 distinct CDR3 sequences, 7.5% to 9% of them appearing once. Documented time point: pre-sensitization, week 0. The sample's treatment: therapeutic diphenylcyclopropenone sensitization with weekly scalp DPC. The sequencing used whole blood, collected in connection with sensitization to the hapten diphenylcyclopropenone (DPC). All receptors come from a man younger than 35 with alopecia areata. Some clones in this sample may be carry-over from other donors' samples.

The table lists this clonotype with a few counts. V gene TRBV12-3 or TRBV12-4 combines with J gene TRBJ2-2; TRBD1 aligns across 7 bases. The CDR3 has 18 amino acids. After removal of 6 bases from V and 0 bases from J, the junction contained 13 bases not matched to a gene. The CDR3: CASRSGTVTFANTGELFF. CDR3 bases: TGTGCCAGCAGGTCCGGGACAGTAACGTTCGCGAACACCGGGGAGCTGTTTTTT.

This clonotype has a handful of counts. This chain links TRBV7-2 with TRBJ2-4; 8 nucleotides agree with TRBD1. V gave up 7 bases and J gave up 3 bases; unmatched junction bases: 8. Germline CDR1 reads SGHTA; CDR2 reads FQGNSA. This CDR3 is 15 amino acids long. This CDR3 reads CASTPGQVIKNIQYF. CDR3 nucleotide sequence: TGTGCCAGCACTCCGGGACAGGTCATCAAAAACATTCAGTACTTC. Full variable domain (missing parts from reference TRBV7-2 and TRBJ2-4): GAGVSQSPSNKVTEKGKDVELRCDPISGHTALYWYRQSLGQGLEFLIYFQGNSAPDKSGLPSDRFSAERTGGSVSTLTIQRTQQEDSAVYLCASTPGQVIKNIQYFGAGTRLSVL.

V and J are TRBV6-5 and TRBJ1-1, with D tentatively TRBD1 (5 bases). This CDR3 is built from 18 residues. V lost 1 base and J lost 6, with 24 bases in between. Per germline, CDR1 MNHEY and CDR2 SVGAGI. CDR3 in DNA: TGTGCCAGCAGTTACTTACCCCGGGGACGTTTTGGTCTCTCTGAAGCTTTCTTT. This sequence encodes CASSYLPRGRFGLSEAFF.

This clonotype has a handful of counts. The CDR3 reads CASSLSRALYNSPLHF. DNA of the CDR3: TGTGCCAGCAGTTTATCGAGGGCCCTCTATAATTCACCCCTCCACTTT. This chain links TRBV27 with TRBJ1-6; D is undetermined. Germline loops: CDR1 MNHEY, CDR2 SMNVEV (reference sequence). V was cut by 0 bases and J by 3 bases, with 9 bases left in between. This CDR3 spans 16 amino acids.

This chain uses TRBV7-2 with TRBJ1-4, with D perhaps TRBD1 (5 bases). V dropped 0 bases and J dropped 7 bases, with 6 bases sitting between them. This CDR3 contains 13 residues. The germline gives CDR1 SGHTA, CDR2 FQGNSA. The CDR3 DNA reads as TGTGCCAGCAGCTTAGCTGGGGGTGAAAAACTGTTTTTT. This encodes CASSLAGGEKLFF.

In this sample, this clonotype turned up many times. The chain employs TRBV2 and TRBJ2-3; 10 bases are shared with TRBD2. Germline CDR1 SNHLY, CDR2 FYNNEI. V was clipped by 2 bases and J by 6 bases; unmatched bases: 8. CDR3 size: 16 residues. The CDR3 DNA reads as TGTGCCAGCAGTGAACCGGTAGCGGGGGGCATCGATACGCAGTATTTT. Protein sequence: CASSEPVAGGIDTQYF. The full variable domain, completed using reference TRBV2 and TRBJ2-3, is EPEVTQTPSHQVTQMGQEVILRCVPISNHLYFYWYRQILGQKVEFLVSFYNNEISEKSEIFDDQFSVERPDGSNFTLKIRSTKLEDSAMYFCASSEPVAGGIDTQYFGPGTRLTVL.

This clonotype was picked up many times. The genes are TRBV28 and TRBJ1-5; D uncertain. This CDR3 has 16 residues. CDR1 is MDHEN, CDR2 SYDVKM, per germline. Trimming shortened V by 2 bases and J by 0 bases, and 11 bases separated the two germline ends. CDR3 loop: CASSLILLRSNQPQHF. In DNA form, the CDR3 reads TGTGCCAGCAGTTTAATACTCCTACGTAGCAATCAGCCCCAGCATTTT.

This clonotype was counted between two and nine times. The V and J genes are TRBV29-1 and TRBJ2-4; TRBD1 matches 8 bases. This CDR3 comprises 13 residues. Germline CDR1 is SQVTM and CDR2 is ANQGSEA. With V trimmed by 6 bases and J by 3 bases, 4 bases remained unmatched. The CDR3 sequence is CSVDGQGKNIQYF. CDR3 sequence (DNA): TGCAGCGTGGACGGACAGGGCAAAAACATTCAGTACTTC.

The chain carries TRBV9 and TRBJ1-2; a possible D gene is TRBD1 (5 bases). The CDR3 spans 14 residues. From germline, CDR1 is SGDLS and CDR2 YYNGEE. V gave up 4 bases and J gave up 8 bases, with 18 bases separating them. The CDR3 nucleotides are TGTGCCAGCAGCTCGAGAGGGGCAGGGCTAGGCTACACCTTC. As protein: CASSSRGAGLGYTF.

This clonotype appeared a few times. The J gene is TRBJ2-5, the V gene TRBV7-7; 13 bases fit TRBD2. After removal of 3 bases from V and 4 bases from J, the junction contained 5 bases not matched to a gene. The CDR3 spans 16 residues. Germline CDR1 is SSHAT and CDR2 is FNYEAQ (reference sequence). CDR3 sequence reads: CASSFTSGGAGETQYF. The CDR3 region has the DNA TGTGCCAGCAGCTTCACTAGCGGGGGGGCCGGAGAGACCCAGTACTTC.

This clonotype came up a few times. The J gene is TRBJ2-2, the V gene TRBV29-1; TRBD2 aligns across 7 bases. Germline CDR1 and CDR2: SQVTM and ANQGSEA. The CDR3 totals 15 residues. V lost 5 bases, J lost 0 bases, and 6 bases stayed unmatched. In nucleotides, the CDR3 is TGCAGCGTTCGCCCAGCGGGGCCGAACACCGGGGAGCTGTTTTTT. It specifies CSVRPAGPNTGELFF.

This clonotype was detected only a few times. The chain links TRBV10-3 to TRBJ2-5; no clear D. From germline, CDR1 is ENHRY and CDR2 SYGVKD. The V end was cut by 10 bases, the J end by 3 bases, with 15 bases between. The CDR3 totals 13 residues. The CDR3 is CATTGPSEETQYF. The CDR3, as DNA: TGTGCCACCACGGGCCCCTCGGAAGAGACCCAGTACTTC.

This clonotype was counted only a few times. The V gene is TRBV15, the J gene TRBJ2-1; D unresolved. The CDR3 runs 11 residues. Trimming took 0 bases from V and 9 from J, leaving 3 bases between them. The germline gives CDR1 LNHNV, CDR2 YYDKDF (reference sequence). The CDR3 here is CATSRESEQFF. The CDR3 DNA sequence: TGTGCCACCAGCAGAGAGAGTGAGCAGTTCTTC.

This chain uses TRBV5-1 with TRBJ2-2; no reliable D call. The CDR3 sequence is 18 residues long. Germline CDR1 reads SGHRS; CDR2 reads YFSETQ. Trimming removed 3 bases at V and 4 bases at J, with 22 bases between. The CDR3 loop is CASSSGTLPRLATGELFF. The CDR3 bases are TGCGCCAGCAGCTCGGGTACTCTACCGCGGTTGGCCACCGGGGAGCTGTTTTTT.

This clonotype was observed a few times. The J gene is TRBJ2-3, the V gene TRBV27, with 7 positions matching TRBD1. Germline assignment: CDR1 MNHEY and CDR2 SMNVEV (reference sequence). The CDR3 runs to 14 residues. V was clipped by 8 bases and J by 1 base; unmatched bases: 6. This chain's CDR3 is CASGIDRGTDTQYF. CDR3 DNA sequence: TGTGCCAGCGGGATCGACAGGGGCACAGATACGCAGTATTTT.

This clonotype turned up a few times. This sequence joins TRBV25-1 and TRBJ1-2; D is uncertain. V was trimmed by 7 bases and J by 8 bases, leaving 8 bases between them. This CDR3 comprises 10 residues. CDR1 is MGHDK and CDR2 is SYGVNS in the germline V gene. CDR3 amino acids: CASMGFGYTF. Written as DNA, the CDR3 is TGTGCCAGCATGGGGTTCGGCTACACCTTC.

The chain uses TRBV5-1 and TRBJ2-3, with 10 nucleotides matching TRBD2. This CDR3 is built from 16 residues. With 4 bases clipped from V and 0 bases from J, the junction kept 5 bases outside the gene matches. Per germline, CDR1 SGHRS and CDR2 YFSETQ. The CDR3 loop reads CASSTGLAESTDTQYF. CDR3 in DNA: TGCGCCAGCAGCACCGGACTAGCGGAGAGCACAGATACGCAGTATTTT.

The genes are TRBV7-2 and TRBJ1-6, with 7 bases fitting TRBD1. The CDR3 consists of 13 residues. Germline trimming cut 6 bases from V and 7 bases from J; bases unmatched to any gene: 3. CDR1 is SGHTA and CDR2 is FQGNSA in the germline V gene. This chain's CDR3 is CASRRGQNSPLHF. CDR3 nucleotide sequence: TGTGCCAGCAGGAGGGGGCAGAATTCACCCCTCCACTTT. The full variable domain, rest sourced from reference TRBV7-2 and TRBJ1-6, is GAGVSQSPSNKVTEKGKDVELRCDPISGHTALYWYRQSLGQGLEFLIYFQGNSAPDKSGLPSDRFSAERTGGSVSTLTIQRTQQEDSAVYLCASRRGQNSPLHFGNGTRLTVT.

Here the CDR3 reads CASSRPGTGQAGELFF. In DNA form, the CDR3 reads TGTGCCAGCAGCCGTCCCGGGACAGGGCAGGCCGGGGAGCTGTTTTTT. This chain uses TRBV14 with TRBJ2-2; 9 bases line up with TRBD1. This CDR3 spans 16 amino acids. V dropped 4 bases and J dropped 6; count of bases not matched to a gene: 9. Germline-derived CDR1 and CDR2 are SGHDN and FVKESK.

V and J are TRBV10-3 and TRBJ2-3, with 10 bases matching TRBD2. V lost 3 bases, J lost 1 base, and 4 bases stayed unmatched. Germline V gene lookup returns CDR1 ENHRY and CDR2 SYGVKD. This CDR3 spans 16 amino acids. The CDR3 coding sequence is TGTGCCATCAGTGATATCGGGACTAGCGGCACAGATACGCAGTATTTT. It is translated as CAISDIGTSGTDTQYF.

A few counts support this clonotype. CDR3 residues: CSATLAKNIQYF. CDR3 in DNA: TGCAGTGCTACATTAGCCAAAAACATTCAGTACTTC. This chain links TRBV20-1 with TRBJ2-4; D gene uncertain. CDR3 length: 12 amino acids. The V end was cut by 4 bases, the J end by 0 bases, with 4 bases between. Germline values: CDR1 DFQATT, CDR2 SNEGSKA (reference sequence).

This clonotype was observed a handful of times. The chain uses TRBV5-8 and TRBJ2-7; D tentatively reads TRBD1 or TRBD2 (6 bases each). Germline V CDR1 and CDR2: SGHTS, YDEGEE. Deletions cut 10 bases from V and 0 bases from J, with 11 bases between. The CDR3 contains 12 residues. CDR3 nucleotide sequence: TGTGCCGCGGGGACAACCTCCTACGAGCAGTACTTC. This translates into CAAGTTSYEQYF.

This clonotype was recorded many times. V is TRBV29-1 and J is TRBJ1-2; tentatively, D is TRBD1 (5 bases). This CDR3 has 12 residues. Trimming took off 7 bases at V and 4 bases at J, with 13 bases between the two ends. CDR1 and CDR2 (germline): SQVTM, ANQGSEA. The CDR3 sequence: CSGGRETYGYTF. In DNA form, the CDR3 reads TGCAGCGGGGGCAGGGAGACCTATGGCTACACCTTC.

This clonotype has only a few counts. V gene TRBV6-1 combines with J gene TRBJ2-3; D gene unclear. CDR3 length equals 12 residues. V gave up 7 bases and J gave up 6 bases, with 11 bases separating them. Germline assignment: CDR1 MNHNS and CDR2 SASEGT. CDR3 sequence (DNA): TGTGCCAGCATCCTTTCTGGGGATACGCAGTATTTT. Its translation is CASILSGDTQYF.

This clonotype was counted between two and nine times. The chain has TRBV18 and TRBJ1-2; possible D gene TRBD1, 5 bases. In germline, CDR1 is KGHSH, CDR2 LQKENI. V was clipped by 3 bases and J by 1 base, with 6 bases between them. The CDR3 contains 13 residues. The CDR3 protein is CASSPGGNYGYTF. CDR3 DNA: TGTGCCAGCTCACCCGGGGGTAACTATGGCTACACCTTC.

This clonotype occurred a few times. The rearrangement joins TRBV12-3 or TRBV12-4 to TRBJ2-2; D not certain. Trimming stripped 3 bases from V and 1 base from J, with 9 bases between. This CDR3 spans 15 amino acids. The CDR3 region has the DNA TGTGCCAGCAGTTTTAACAAGGGGAACACCGGGGAGCTGTTTTTT. Protein sequence: CASSFNKGNTGELFF.

The rearrangement uses TRBV12-5 and TRBJ1-4; D uncertain. In germline, CDR1 is LGHNT, CDR2 FRNRAP. Trimming shortened V by 2 bases and J by 3 bases, and 16 bases separated the two germline ends. The CDR3 has 17 amino acids. In DNA form, the CDR3 reads TGTGCTAGTGGTTTGCCCCCCATGGAGGACTCTAATGAAAAACTGTTTTTT. This encodes CASGLPPMEDSNEKLFF.

In this sample, this clonotype turned up many times. This chain connects TRBV7-6 to TRBJ2-7, with D unresolved. The V gene lost 3 bases and the J gene lost 5 bases, with 14 bases spanning the gap. CDR1 is SGHVS, CDR2 FNYEAQ, per germline. CDR3 length: 14 residues. The CDR3 protein is CASSLLGYGNEQYF. DNA of the CDR3: TGTGCCAGCAGCTTGCTTGGCTATGGGAACGAGCAGTACTTC.